The clone carrying this T cell receptor beta chain was observed a few times. The antigen remains undetermined. In making TCR cDNA, 5'RACE template switching added a universal primer site and UMIs to it. TCRdb re-derived calls from the 5' RACE reads in MiXCR, one entry per CDR3 protein. The top ten hold about a sixth of the sample, which has around 310,000 distinct CDR3 sequences, roughly 9.4% seen once. This entry belongs to a study of T cells after yellow fever vaccination. Study-wide results and caveats: Once the booster was given, most primary-vaccination clones reappeared, at approximately 97% for CD4 and roughly 86% for CD8.

The CDR3 contains 12 residues. Trimming stripped 3 bases from V and 15 bases from J, with 16 bases between. Germline V gene data show CDR1 as LGHDT and CDR2 as YNNKEL (reference sequence). This chain connects TRBV3-1 to TRBJ2-3; D is tentatively TRBD1 or TRBD2 (6 bases each). The clonotype originates from a man between 18 and 29 years old who received the YFV17D yellow fever vaccine. The sample here was PBMCs, taken on the day of the first yellow fever vaccination. Here the CDR3 reads CASSHAGGTLYF. The DNA of the CDR3 is TGTGCCAGCAGCCACGCTGGGGGGACACTTTATTTT.